The entry that follows covers one T cell receptor (beta chain) sequence. This entry comes from a study of blood T cell repertoires in COVID-19. Study-level information: From T cells, B-cell-depleted T cells, or PBMCs came the material, which was cDNA or gDNA.

How the authors handled the data: From reference gene primer amplification, estimates of nucleated cell counts were derived. Assay used: immunoSEQ multiplex PCR; TCRdb lists only in-frame clones, some missing. The V and J calls and clone size were taken over from that table, and D and trimming were inferred from the DNA. The sample includes more than 250,000 clones, over 75% of them seen just once. Individuals aged about 18 to 90 years were recruited from approximately 22 US areas. The TCR comes from a man aged 30 to 39 who had recovered from COVID-19. The sample consisted of PBMCs or T cells enriched from blood (not recorded which).

In DNA form, the CDR3 reads TGTGCCAGCAGCAAAGTTGGGACAGGGGGCAGTAGCAATCAGCCCCAGCATTTT. Amino acids: CASSKVGTGGSSNQPQHF. This chain uses TRBV21-1 with TRBJ1-5; the DNA was not compared with TRBD1, the D call given in the table. TRBV21-1 is given as a pseudogene. There are 18 residues in the CDR3.